These T cell receptor beta chains were read from a single sample in a study of identical twins. TCRdb ran MiXCR on the 5' RACE reads and lists one entry per CDR3 protein. The data contain 450,000 or so distinct CDR3 sequences, approximately 24% of them singletons. These data are also associated with another study on T cells expressing NK-cell markers.

Sequencing was done on a sample of CD4+ T cells sorted from blood. The source is a woman between 18 and 29 years old in good health. The CDR3 runs from the conserved cysteine through the conserved F or W. A D gene is named only where the DNA matches it firmly. Some rows mark clone size as missing; the rest say once, few, many or name a class of expanded clone.

>TRBV5-1|TRBJ2-3|NA|TRBD2
TGCGCCAGCAGCTCCGGGACTAGCTTCGATACGCAGTATTTT
CASSSGTSFDTQYF
>TRBV5-5|TRBJ1-2|NA|TRBD1
TGTGCCAGCAGCTTGGCCTTACGACAGGGTAATGGCTACACCTTC
CASSLALRQGNGYTF
>TRBV5-1|TRBJ2-1|NA|NA
TGCGCCAGCAGCTCGTCACCCACCGATGAGCAGTTCTTC
CASSSSPTDEQFF
>TRBV5-5|TRBJ2-5|NA|NA
TGTGCCAGCAGTTTTGTGGCCGGTCGGTGGGAGACCCAGTACTTC
CASSFVAGRWETQYF
>TRBV18|TRBJ2-3|NA|TRBD1
TGTGCCAGCTCCCAGGACAGGGGGCCGCAGTATTTT
CASSQDRGPQYF
>TRBV24-1|TRBJ1-1|few|NA
TGTGCCACCAGTGATTCTCGCCAGGGCGGTTGGACTGAAGCTTTCTTT
CATSDSRQGGWTEAFF
>TRBV19|TRBJ2-1|NA|NA
TGTGCCAGTAGCGGTAACAATGAGCAGTTCTTC
CASSGNNEQFF
>TRBV10-3|TRBJ1-2|NA|NA
TGTGCCATCCAAGGCCAGGAAGGATACGGCTACACCTTC
CAIQGQEGYGYTF
>TRBV7-9|TRBJ1-1|NA|NA
TGTGCCAGCAGCTATTCGCTAGGCACTGAAGCTTTCTTT
CASSYSLGTEAFF
>TRBV20-1|TRBJ1-1|NA|NA
TGCAGTGCTGCCAGGGGCTTGGGCGCTGAAGCTTTCTTT
CSAARGLGAEAFF
>TRBV7-9|TRBJ2-1|few|TRBD2
TGTGCCAGCAGCGAAGCGGGGGGTTCCTACAATGAGCAGTTCTTC
CASSEAGGSYNEQFF
>TRBV27|TRBJ2-3|NA|TRBD2
TGTGCCAGCAGGCGGGGTAGCGGGGCCACGCAGTATTTT
CASRRGSGATQYF
>TRBV29-1|TRBJ2-5|NA|TRBD1
TGCAGCGTACCACCGGGACAGGGGGAGACCCAGTACTTC
CSVPPGQGETQYF
>TRBV6-5|TRBJ2-4|NA|TRBD2
TGTGCCAGCAGTTACTCGAGCGGGACCCGCGTCATTCAGTACTTC
CASSYSSGTRVIQYF
>TRBV12-3/TRBV12-4|TRBJ1-1|few|NA
TGTGCCAGCAGTTTCCTCCGAGGGGGAGAAACTGAAGCTTTCTTT
CASSFLRGGETEAFF
>TRBV10-2|TRBJ2-7|NA|NA
TGCGCCAGCAGTGAGGGGGTTGGTGAGCAGTACTTC
CASSEGVGEQYF
>TRBV27|TRBJ2-7|few|TRBD1
TGTGCCAGCAGTTACTCCGGACAGGGCATAGAGCAGTACTTC
CASSYSGQGIEQYF
>TRBV6-1|TRBJ2-1|NA|NA
TGTGCCAGCACCCAGAGCTACAATGAGCAGTTCTTC
CASTQSYNEQFF
>TRBV29-1|TRBJ1-1|few|NA
TGCAGCGTTTTCTCGTCCCCCTCCGAAGCTTTCTTT
CSVFSSPSEAFF
>TRBV6-1|TRBJ2-3|few|TRBD1
TGTGCCAGCAGGCCTGGGGGACAGGGGTTTTATACGCAGTATTTT
CASRPGGQGFYTQYF
>TRBV7-9|TRBJ2-7|few|NA
TGTGCCAGCAGCTTGGCCTCCACATACGAGCAGTACTTC
CASSLASTYEQYF
>TRBV20-1|TRBJ2-1|NA|TRBD2
TGCAGTGCTAGCGGGAGGGCCGGCAATGAGCAGTTCTTC
CSASGRAGNEQFF
>TRBV12-3/TRBV12-4|TRBJ2-3|few|TRBD2
TGTGCCAGCAGTTCCGATAGCGGGAGGGCAGATACGCAGTATTTT
CASSSDSGRADTQYF
>TRBV12-3/TRBV12-4|TRBJ2-7|few|NA
TGTGCCAGCAGTTTAGCGCAAGGGAGGGGGGAGCAGTACTTC
CASSLAQGRGEQYF
>TRBV9|TRBJ2-2|many|TRBD2
TGTGCCAGCCGGACTAGCGGAAACACCGGGGAGCTGTTTTTT
CASRTSGNTGELFF
>TRBV3-1|TRBJ2-1|few|NA
TGTGCCAGCAGCCAAGCGTTGGGCAATGAGCAGTTCTTC
CASSQALGNEQFF
>TRBV5-1|TRBJ2-2|NA|NA
TGCGCCAGCAGCTATCGAACCACCGGGGAGCTGTTTTTT
CASSYRTTGELFF
>TRBV6-5|TRBJ1-2|few|NA
TGTGCCAGCAGTACTAGTAAGACAGGATCTTCTGGCTACACCTTC
CASSTSKTGSSGYTF
>TRBV7-6|TRBJ2-7|NA|NA
TGTGCCAGCAGCCCCCACCCCGTGGGGCCCTACGAGCAGTACTTC
CASSPHPVGPYEQYF
>TRBV10-3|TRBJ2-7|NA|NA
TGTGCCTCCCGAAGGGACACAAACACCTACGAGCAGTACTTC
CASRRDTNTYEQYF
>TRBV27|TRBJ2-7|NA|NA
TGTGCCACTTCGATTAGGCCCTCCTACGAGCAGTACTTC
CATSIRPSYEQYF
>TRBV20-1|TRBJ2-7|NA|NA
TGCAGTGCTAGGAACAGGGTCTTCAAGGGATTTATTGCGCAGTACTTC
CSARNRVFKGFIAQYF
>TRBV20-1|TRBJ2-1|few|NA
TGCAGTGCTCCCGCGTCCTCCTACAATGAGCAGTTCTTC
CSAPASSYNEQFF
>TRBV20-1|TRBJ2-7|few|TRBD1
TGCAGTGCCTGGGACAGATCCTACGAGCAGTACTTC
CSAWDRSYEQYF
>TRBV5-1|TRBJ2-2|many|NA
TGTGCCAGCAGTTCAGGATCGAACACCGGGGAGCTGTTTTTT
CASSSGSNTGELFF
>TRBV20-1|TRBJ2-2|NA|NA
TGCAGTGCTAGGGGCAGCCGGAACACCGGGGAGCTGTTTTTT
CSARGSRNTGELFF
>TRBV12-3/TRBV12-4|TRBJ2-1|NA|NA
TGTGCCAGCAGTTTGGGCAGATGGGAGCAGTTCTTC
CASSLGRWEQFF
>TRBV29-1|TRBJ1-2|few|NA
TGCAGCGTTGAAGTACCGACACCGATCTATGGCTACACCTTC
CSVEVPTPIYGYTF
>TRBV5-5|TRBJ1-5|NA|NA
TGTCCCTCGGCTCCTGCCCATCAGCCCCAGCATTTT
CPSAPAHQPQHF
>TRBV5-5|TRBJ2-6|few|TRBD1
TGTGCCAGCAGCTGGGGGACAGGGGACAGCTCTGGGGCCAACGTCCTGACTTTC
CASSWGTGDSSGANVLTF
>TRBV7-2|TRBJ2-3|NA|NA
TGTGCCAGCAGCTTCTCGGGACAAAGCACAGATACGCAGTATTTT
CASSFSGQSTDTQYF